The TCR beta chain described here comes from a study of CD8 T cells in ankylosing spondylitis. The study, taken as a whole, reports: Relatively rare in peripheral blood, disease-linked clones were also CD8+. There was reportedly significant enrichment of clones that were disease-linked in matched ankylosing spondylitis synovial fluid. Past studies reported some motif variants in reactive arthritis synovial fluid and blood.

MiXCR was run by TCRdb on the 5' RACE reads, yielding one entry per CDR3 protein. The table lists 200,000 to 300,000 distinct CDR3 sequences, about 9.1% of them singletons. This CDR3 is built from 14 residues. CDR1 LNHDA and CDR2 SQIVND come from the germline V gene (reference sequence). Trimming took 5 bases from V and 3 from J; bases not matched to a gene: 4. Details on this clonotype: The antigen remains undetermined.

The TCR originated in a male donor with ankylosing spondylitis or in good health (not recorded which). Sequencing used blood, either unsorted or a sorted T cell fraction (not recorded which). V gene TRBV19 combines with J gene TRBJ2-3; 8 nucleotides align to TRBD1. The CDR3 DNA follows: TGTGCCAGTAGTGTCAGGGGGCGGACAGATACGCAGTATTTT. Translated, it gives CASSVRGRTDTQYF.